The T cell receptor beta chain described here comes from a study of radiotherapy plus CTLA-4 blockade in lung cancer. The CDR3 is 13 residues long. Germline CDR1 reads SGHAT; CDR2 reads FQNNGV. V was pared by 1 base and J by 8 bases, with 11 bases between. Profiled with immunoSEQ multiplex PCR; TCRdb holds only in-frame clones, not every one. Here the sample spans 84,000 or so clones, around 86% being singletons. This chain links TRBV11-2 with TRBJ1-2, with D unclear. The input for sequencing was peripheral blood, taken from a patient treated with radiotherapy plus ipilimumab. The TCR comes from a human donor with non-small cell lung cancer that progressed on radiotherapy plus ipilimumab. The CDR3 reads CASSLVSGGGYTF. The CDR3 bases are TGTGCCAGCAGCTTAGTTTCGGGAGGGGGCTACACCTTC. The complete variable domain, with remaining parts taken from reference TRBV11-2 and TRBJ1-2, reads EAGVAQSPRYKIIEKRQSVAFWCNPISGHATLYWYQQILGQGPKLLIQFQNNGVVDDSQLPKDRFSAERLKGVDSTLKIQPAKLEDSAVYLCASSLVSGGGYTFGSGTRLTVV.